A selection of T cell receptor beta chains follows, all from one sample in a study of T cell clonotyping in hematopoietic cell transplantation. TCRdb's table, derived via immunoSEQ multiplex PCR, lists solely in-frame clones and lacks some. This repertoire shows about 15,000 clones, over 65% found once; its top ten account for 4% to 4.5%. This specimen was PBMCs, taken 100 days after allogeneic stem cell transplant. These receptor sequences come from a male patient aged 55 to 70 who had an allogeneic stem cell transplant from a related donor, so the T cells may come from the graft donor. Some clones in this sample may be carry-over from other donors' samples. Each CDR3 is given with its conserved first and last residue. A D gene is named only where the DNA matches it firmly. Some rows have no size entry. The others give once, few or many, or a class for an expanded clone.

v_gene	j_gene	abundance	d_gene	CDR3aa	CDR3nt
TRBV28	TRBJ2-3	-	-	CASTFSPAEDTQYF	TGTGCCAGCACCTTTTCGCCAGCGGAAGATACGCAGTATTTT
TRBV9	TRBJ1-4	-	-	CASSVGLATNEKLFF	TGTGCCAGCAGCGTAGGCTTAGCAACTAATGAAAAACTGTTTTTT
TRBV2	TRBJ1-2	few	-	CASRKQGGWGYTF	TGTGCCAGCAGGAAACAGGGAGGATGGGGCTACACCTTC
TRBV5-6	TRBJ2-1	-	-	CASSLSLYNEQFF	TGTGCCAGCAGCTTGTCACTATACAATGAGCAGTTCTTC
TRBV23-1	TRBJ2-7	few	-	CASGWLGPYEQYF	TGCGCCAGCGGGTGGCTAGGCCCCTACGAGCAGTACTTC
TRBV6-5	TRBJ2-7	few	-	CASSYSAARSSYEQYF	TGTGCCAGCAGTTACTCGGCAGCCAGGAGCTCCTACGAGCAGTACTTC
TRBV6-5	TRBJ1-1	-	-	CASSYGGTEAFF	TGTGCCAGCAGTTACGGAGGGACTGAAGCTTTCTTT
TRBV10-1	TRBJ2-2	-	-	CASSESRGGVDTGELFF	TGCGCCAGCAGTGAGTCGAGAGGCGGGGTGGACACCGGGGAGCTGTTTTTT
TRBV19	TRBJ1-1	few	-	CASSINRVADLEAFF	TGTGCCAGTAGTATAAATCGGGTCGCGGACCTTGAAGCTTTCTTT
TRBV28	TRBJ1-3	-	-	CASSGGANAGNTIYF	TGTGCCAGCAGCGGGGGGGCGAACGCTGGAAACACCATATATTTT
TRBV5-1	TRBJ1-2	-	-	CASSITGTFNYGYTF	TGCGCCAGCAGCATTACCGGGACTTTCAACTATGGCTACACCTTC
TRBV5-1	TRBJ1-2	-	TRBD1	CASSIGSPGQGAAGYTF	TGCGCCAGCAGCATCGGAAGTCCGGGACAGGGGGCCGCTGGCTACACCTTC
TRBV5-4	TRBJ2-3	-	-	CASSGSGDTQYF	TGTGCCAGCAGCGGGTCAGGGGACACGCAGTATTTT
TRBV7-2	TRBJ2-6	-	-	CASSHPQGNSGANVLTF	TGTGCCAGCAGCCACCCACAGGGAAACTCTGGGGCCAACGTCCTGACTTTC
TRBV5-4	TRBJ1-1	-	-	CASSLMTENTEAFF	TGTGCCAGCAGCTTGATGACAGAGAACACTGAAGCTTTCTTT
TRBV7-2	TRBJ1-6	few	-	CASSLSVLGLSPLHF	TGTGCCAGCAGCTTAAGCGTGTTGGGGCTTTCACCCCTCCACTTT
TRBV6-5	TRBJ2-2	-	-	CASSLRGEASGELFF	TGTGCCAGCAGTTTGCGGGGAGAAGCCTCCGGGGAGCTGTTTTTT
TRBV15	TRBJ2-7	-	TRBD2	CATSRGGGLSSYEQYF	TGTGCCACCAGCAGAGGGGGAGGGCTGAGCTCCTACGAGCAGTACTTC
TRBV11-1	TRBJ1-6	-	-	CASSPQSNSPLHF	TGTGCCAGCAGCCCACAGTCCAATTCACCCCTCCACTTT
TRBV2	TRBJ2-3	few	-	CASSVSTDTQYF	TGTGCCAGCAGTGTAAGCACAGATACGCAGTATTTT
TRBV5-1	TRBJ1-1	-	-	CASSLGSGNTEAFF	TGCGCCAGCAGCTTGGGTTCCGGAAACACTGAAGCTTTCTTT
TRBV27	TRBJ2-2	-	-	CASSPDLSDTGELFF	TGTGCCAGCAGCCCGGACTTGTCGGACACCGGGGAGCTGTTTTTT
TRBV7-6	TRBJ2-5	few	TRBD2	CASSLSGGARGTQYF	TGTGCCAGCAGCCTCAGCGGGGGGGCCCGCGGGACCCAGTACTTC
TRBV25-1	TRBJ1-2	-	TRBD1	CASSEYDGTGSGYTF	TGTGCCAGCAGTGAATACGACGGGACAGGGTCTGGCTACACCTTC
TRBV4-1	TRBJ1-4	-	TRBD1	CASSQALDRENEKLFF	TGCGCCAGCAGCCAAGCTTTGGACAGGGAGAATGAAAAACTGTTTTTT
TRBV9	TRBJ2-7	-	TRBD1	CASSVGGTASLYEQYF	TGTGCCAGCAGCGTAGGAGGGACAGCCTCTCTCTACGAGCAGTACTTC